The sequence of this TCR beta chain was determined in a study of Ad26.COV2.S vaccination and SARS-CoV-2 variants. Study summary: Once or twice, 56 days apart, Ad26.COV2.S was delivered intramuscularly.

Treatment of the sample: 15 to 20 received Ad26.COV2.S at low or high dose, single or two shots; 5 received placebo; per-sample allocation not given. Day 63 after the first injection of vaccine or placebo was the sampling time. V was trimmed by 5 bases and J by 8 bases, leaving 11 bases between them. This CDR3 has 12 amino acids. The germline V gene has CDR1 SGHNT and CDR2 YENEEA. Only in-frame clones appear in the TCRdb table, and some are missing; sequencing was by immunoSEQ multiplex PCR. The table records about 680,000 clones, roughly 90% of them present only once. The receptor was derived from a person between 18 and 60 years old who received the Ad26.COV2.S COVID-19 vaccine or a placebo. The chain couples TRBV11-3 to TRBJ2-3; perhaps D is TRBD1 or TRBD2 (5 bases each). The source was peripheral blood, collected in a trial of Ad26.COV2.S vaccine versus placebo. CDR3 coding DNA: TGTGCCAGCAGCCAGGATGGGGGTACGCAGTATTTT. As protein: CASSQDGGTQYF.